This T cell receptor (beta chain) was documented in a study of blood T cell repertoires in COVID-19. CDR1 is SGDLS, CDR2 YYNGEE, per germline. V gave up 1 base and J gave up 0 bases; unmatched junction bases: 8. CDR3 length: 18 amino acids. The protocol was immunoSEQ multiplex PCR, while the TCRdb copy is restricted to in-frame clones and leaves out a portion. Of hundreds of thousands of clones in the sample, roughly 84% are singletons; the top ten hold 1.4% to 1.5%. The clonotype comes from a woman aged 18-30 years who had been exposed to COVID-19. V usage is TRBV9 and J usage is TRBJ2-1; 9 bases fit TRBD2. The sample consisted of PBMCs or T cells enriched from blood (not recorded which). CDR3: CASSVIAGAISSYNEQFF. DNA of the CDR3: TGTGCCAGCAGCGTAATAGCGGGAGCGATTAGCTCCTACAATGAGCAGTTCTTC.